This T cell receptor (beta chain) was identified in a study of cytomegalovirus exposure and HLA in healthy donors. The PCR used 60 Vbeta and 13 Jbeta primers. The repertoire was sequenced with immunoSEQ multiplex PCR; TCRdb's copy has only in-frame clones and lacks some. The table shows about 150,000 clones, with 70% to 85% occurring only once. The germline V and J ends were trimmed by 7 bases and 0 bases, with 16 bases remaining between them. Germline CDR1 and CDR2: MNHNY and SVGAGI (reference sequence). CDR3 size: 16 residues. The chain is built from TRBV6-6 and TRBJ1-5; D gene ambiguous. Sequencing was done on a sample of PBMCs. The sequence came from a woman aged 25 to 39 in good health and CMV-seropositive. The CDR3 here is CASTRLGINSNQPQHF. CDR3 sequence (DNA): TGTGCCAGCACCCGACTAGGAATCAATAGCAATCAGCCCCAGCATTTT.